This T cell receptor (beta chain) was captured by sequencing in a study of T-cell reconstitution after alpha-beta-depleted transplantation in children. Study-wide results and limits: The origin of alpha-beta T cells about two months after transplant was reportedly several hundred expanded graft clones. The study traced high day-60 TCRbeta diversity in some patients to surviving recipient T cells and thymic progenitors.

To note about this clonotype: No antigen is known for it.

Molecular barcoding with unique molecular identifiers was used for the TCRbeta library. TCRdb re-called the PCR reads through MiXCR, storing one row per CDR3 protein. The data hold 500,000 or so distinct CDR3 sequences, with more than 9.5% observed a single time. V shed 1 base and J 7 bases; nucleotides not matched to a gene: 7. Looked up from germline, CDR1 is LGHNA and CDR2 is YSLEER. This CDR3 spans 16 amino acids. The chain carries TRBV4-3 and TRBJ2-4, with 10 bases lining up with TRBD1. The receptor was derived from a female patient aged 2 to 10 who had a stem cell transplant for aplastic anemia, so the T cells may come from the graft donor. The sample was PBMCs, mostly from graft donor cells, taken 180 days after TCRalphabeta/CD19-depleted stem cell transplant. CDR3 residues: CASSQGQGAKGNIQYF. DNA of the CDR3: TGCGCCAGCAGCCAAGGACAGGGGGCGAAAGGGAACATTCAGTACTTC.